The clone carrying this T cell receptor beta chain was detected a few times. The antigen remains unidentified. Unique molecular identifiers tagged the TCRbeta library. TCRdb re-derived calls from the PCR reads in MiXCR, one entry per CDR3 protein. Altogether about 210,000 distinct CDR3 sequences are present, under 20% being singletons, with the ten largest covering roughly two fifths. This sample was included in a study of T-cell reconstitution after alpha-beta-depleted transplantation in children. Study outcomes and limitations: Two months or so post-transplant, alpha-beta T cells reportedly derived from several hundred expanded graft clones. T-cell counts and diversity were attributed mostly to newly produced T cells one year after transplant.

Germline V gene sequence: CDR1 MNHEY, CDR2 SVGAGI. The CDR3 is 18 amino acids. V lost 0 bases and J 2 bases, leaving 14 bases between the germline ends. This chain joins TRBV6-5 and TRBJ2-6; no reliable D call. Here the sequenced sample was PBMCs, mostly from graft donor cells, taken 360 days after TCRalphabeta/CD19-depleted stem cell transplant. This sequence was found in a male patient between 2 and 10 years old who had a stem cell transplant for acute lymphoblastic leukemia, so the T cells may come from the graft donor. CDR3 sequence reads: CASSYSRLSLAGANVLTF. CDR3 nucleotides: TGTGCCAGCAGTTACTCGAGATTGTCTCTTGCTGGGGCCAACGTCCTGACTTTC.